A single sample gave rise to the 26 T cell receptor beta chains below, sequenced in a study of blood T cells in healthy people across ages. The use of a sample-barcoded 5' primer and a J-beta primer mix characterized a second PCR of roughly 7 to 12 cycles. TCRdb called the 5' RACE reads again in MiXCR, with one record for every CDR3 protein. The sample comprises around 870,000 distinct CDR3 sequences, more than 25% of which are singletons, and approximately 15% rests with the top ten. What was sequenced was blood. These TCRs come from a woman aged 80 or older in good health.

Points on this clonotype: A much larger clonotype is one base distant, so this may be a read error. This chain uses TRBV12-3 or TRBV12-4 with TRBJ2-5; D possibly uses TRBD1 or TRBD2 (6 bases each). This CDR3 is 14 amino acids long. CDR3 loop: CACSIQGGQETQYF. Written as DNA, the CDR3 is TGTGCCTGCAGCATACAGGGAGGACAAGAGACCCAGTACTTC.

The chain recombines TRBV11-2 with TRBJ2-7; tentatively, D is TRBD1 (6 bases). Germline V CDR1 and CDR2: SGHAT, FQNNGV. The CDR3 covers 15 residues. The V gene lost 1 base and the J gene lost 3 bases, with 13 bases spanning the gap. The chain's CDR3 is CASSLVWGQSYEQYF. For the CDR3, the DNA is TGTGCCAGCAGCTTAGTGTGGGGGCAGAGCTACGAGCAGTACTTC.

This sequence joins TRBV20-1 and TRBJ2-3; 11 bases fit TRBD2. The CDR3 covers 17 residues. Germline CDR1 reads DFQATT; CDR2 reads SNEGSKA (reference sequence). With V trimmed by 0 bases and J by 8 bases, 13 bases remained unmatched. CDR3 amino acids: CSARDPLASGGLGTQYF. The DNA for the CDR3 is TGCAGTGCTAGAGATCCGTTAGCTAGCGGGGGGCTGGGTACGCAGTATTTT.

V is TRBV20-1 and J is TRBJ1-1; 7 bases align to TRBD1. Germline V gives CDR1 DFQATT, CDR2 SNEGSKA (reference sequence). V shed 4 bases and J 0 bases; nucleotides not matched to a gene: 5. CDR3 length: 14 amino acids. The CDR3 DNA follows: TGCAGTGCTACCTACAGGGGAATGAACACTGAAGCTTTCTTT. Amino acid sequence: CSATYRGMNTEAFF.

To note about this clonotype: A much larger clone sits a single nucleotide away, making a read error possible. CDR3 in amino acids: CASSESWGGAETQYF. CDR3 DNA sequence: TGCGCCAGCAGTGAGTCCTGGGGGGGGGCTGAGACCCAGTACTTC. The genes are TRBV10-2 and TRBJ2-5; perhaps TRBD2 as D (7 bases). The V end lost 0 bases, the J end lost 5 bases, and 13 bases lay between the germline ends. The CDR3 loop spans 15 amino acids. Germline V gene data show CDR1 as WSHSY and CDR2 as SAAADI.

The V and J genes are TRBV12-3 or TRBV12-4 and TRBJ2-3; the D is unclear. The CDR3 covers 13 residues. Trimming removed 6 bases at V and 4 bases at J, with 11 bases between. DNA for the CDR3: TGTGCCAGCAGGTCCCGGAGCGCAGATACGCAGTATTTT. It is translated as CASRSRSADTQYF.

In this sample, this clonotype turned up many times. The V call is TRBV15, the J call TRBJ2-6; D call uncertain. The CDR3 sequence is 13 residues long. With 6 bases removed from V and 2 bases from J, the gap between germline ends came to 5 bases. Germline V gives CDR1 LNHNV, CDR2 YYDKDF (reference sequence). The CDR3 bases are TGTGCCACCAGGCCCCCTGGGGCCAACGTCCTGACTTTC. Translated, it gives CATRPPGANVLTF.

This clonotype was found many times. The CDR3 DNA is TGTGCCAGCGAAACAGGGTTGGGAGGAGGTGCCTATGGCTACACCTTC. Translation: CASETGLGGGAYGYTF. This sequence joins TRBV7-2 and TRBJ1-2; possibly TRBD1 for D (6 bases). V was clipped by 8 bases and J by 4 bases, with 23 bases between them. The CDR3 runs 16 residues. Germline CDR1 SGHTA, CDR2 FQGNSA.

This clonotype has only a few counts. This sequence joins TRBV6-2 or TRBV6-3 and TRBJ1-4; no reliable D call. The CDR3 covers 14 residues. The germline V and J ends were trimmed by 6 bases and 5 bases, with 13 bases remaining between them. Germline V lookup: CDR1 MNHEY, CDR2 SVGEGT. DNA of the CDR3: TGTGCCAGCAGCTCTTCTCCCCGGAATGAAAAACTGTTTTTT. Protein sequence: CASSSSPRNEKLFF.

This clonotype has a handful of counts. The J gene is TRBJ2-2, the V gene TRBV6-2 or TRBV6-3; the match to TRBD1 covers 11 bases. V dropped 2 bases and J dropped 7; count of bases not matched to a gene: 6. This CDR3 is 16 amino acids long. CDR1 is MNHEY and CDR2 is SVGEGT in the germline V gene. Here the CDR3 reads CASSYPGTGGIGELFF. CDR3 sequence (DNA): TGTGCCAGCAGTTACCCCGGGACAGGGGGAATCGGGGAGCTGTTTTTT.

The J gene is TRBJ1-1, the V gene TRBV6-1; TRBD1 matches at 10 bases. J gave up 0 bases and V 4 bases, and 8 bases lay outside the gene matches. Looked up from germline, CDR1 is MNHNS and CDR2 is SASEGT. There are 17 residues in the CDR3. CDR3 region: CASSGPRTGGLNTEAFF. In nucleotides, the CDR3 is TGTGCCAGCAGTGGACCAAGGACAGGGGGGCTGAACACTGAAGCTTTCTTT.

In this sample, this clonotype turned up once. Possible read error: a much larger clone is one base away. This chain joins TRBV4-3 and TRBJ1-1; D is ambiguous. This CDR3 comprises 15 residues. Germline CDR1 is LGHNA and CDR2 is YSLEER. The CDR3 DNA reads as TGCGCCAGCAGCCATGTGGGAGCGGGAGACACTGGAGCTTTCTTT. It codes for CASSHVGAGDTGAFF.

The gene calls are TRBV6-2 or TRBV6-3 and TRBJ1-5, with a tentative D call TRBD1 (6 bases). CDR1 MNHEY and CDR2 SVGEGT come from the germline V gene. Trimming took 8 bases from V and 0 from J, leaving 11 bases between them. This CDR3 has 14 residues. In DNA, the CDR3 is TGTGCCAGCCGCGGGACACTTAGCAATCAGCCCCAGCATTTT. It specifies CASRGTLSNQPQHF.

The chain carries TRBV7-2 and TRBJ2-5, with D perhaps being TRBD1 or TRBD2 (5 bases each). The germline V gene encodes CDR1 SGHTA and CDR2 FQGNSA. Deletions cut 5 bases from V and 1 base from J, with 14 bases between. The CDR3 loop spans 15 amino acids. CDR3 region: CASSLTGAPQETQYF. CDR3 in DNA: TGTGCCAGCAGCCTCACCGGGGCCCCCCAAGAGACCCAGTACTTC.

This clonotype was detected ten times or more. The CDR3 region is CAISEQGYVNTEAFF. CDR3 coding DNA: TGTGCCATCAGTGAACAGGGATATGTTAACACTGAAGCTTTCTTT. This chain uses TRBV10-3 with TRBJ1-1, with D maybe TRBD1 (6 bases). Germline-derived CDR1 and CDR2 are ENHRY and SYGVKD. V lost 3 bases and J 2 bases, leaving 13 bases between the germline ends. The CDR3 covers 15 residues.

This clonotype has at least ten counts. This chain links TRBV9 with TRBJ2-3; D is unclear. CDR3 size: 13 residues. In germline, CDR1 is SGDLS, CDR2 YYNGEE. Trimming took off 3 bases at V and 7 bases at J, with 12 bases between the two ends. CDR3 amino acids: CASSADTANTQYF. CDR3 coding DNA: TGTGCCAGCAGCGCTGATACGGCTAATACGCAGTATTTT.

The chain recombines TRBV4-3 with TRBJ2-5, with unresolved D. The CDR3 length is 17 residues. The germline V gene encodes CDR1 LGHNA and CDR2 YSLEER. V was clipped by 0 bases and J by 5 bases, with 19 bases between them. The CDR3 reads CASSQDADASAWETQYF. As DNA, the CDR3 is TGCGCCAGCAGCCAAGACGCGGACGCCTCGGCTTGGGAGACCCAGTACTTC.

A note on this clonotype: Being one base from a much bigger clone, this may be a read error. J is TRBJ2-5 and V is TRBV7-2; the D gene could be TRBD1 or TRBD2 (7 bases each). Looked up from germline, CDR1 is SGHTA and CDR2 is FQGNSA. V was clipped by 4 bases and J by 11 bases, with 26 bases between them. The CDR3 runs to 16 residues. The CDR3 protein is CASSSKGAGALNEQYF. The CDR3 DNA reads as TGTGCCAGCAGCTCCAAGGGGGCGGGGGCGCTCAATGAGCAGTACTTC.

This clonotype occurred many times. V gene TRBV7-2 combines with J gene TRBJ2-7; no definite D call. With 4 bases removed from V and 7 bases from J, the gap between germline ends came to 17 bases. CDR3 length: 14 amino acids. CDR1 and CDR2 from the germline V gene are SGHTA and FQGNSA. CDR3 coding DNA: TGTGCCAGCAGCTCCGGCCGACGGGCTAAAGAGCAGTACTTC. It yields the protein CASSSGRRAKEQYF. Full variable domain (rest looked up from reference TRBV7-2 and TRBJ2-7): GAGVSQSPSNKVTEKGKDVELRCDPISGHTALYWYRQSLGQGLEFLIYFQGNSAPDKSGLPSDRFSAERTGGSVSTLTIQRTQQEDSAVYLCASSSGRRAKEQYFGPGTRLTVT.

About this clonotype: Lacking the conserved final phenylalanine or tryptophan, this CDR3 likely reflects a read error. It is unclear where the CDR3 begins or ends on the DNA, so no DNA is shown, and the CDR3 is as TCRdb lists it. This sequence joins TRBV10-1 and TRBJ1-2; the DNA was not compared with TRBD1, the D call given in the table. Ends included, the CDR3 has 11 residues. The germline CDR1 and CDR2 sequences are WNHNN and SYGVQD (reference sequence). The CDR3 spells CASRQGMATPS.

There are many counts of this clonotype. The genes are TRBV20-1 and TRBJ1-6; weak D call: TRBD1 (6 bases). The ends were cut back, 0 bases at V and 0 bases at J, with 12 bases in the middle. The V gene's germline CDR1 is DFQATT and CDR2 SNEGSKA (reference sequence). The CDR3 length is 17 residues. CDR3 loop: CSARDWKGVSYNSPLHF. The CDR3 DNA reads as TGCAGTGCTAGAGATTGGAAGGGGGTCTCCTATAATTCACCCCTCCACTTT.

This clonotype was seen a single time. CDR3 nucleotides: TGTGCCAGCTCCACCTTGGGGGGCTACACCTTC. Translated: CASSTLGGYTF. V gene TRBV18 combines with J gene TRBJ1-2; D is uncertain. In germline, CDR1 is KGHSH, CDR2 LQKENI. This CDR3 contains 11 residues. V lost 6 bases to trimming and J lost 8 bases, with 10 bases between them.

Concerning this clonotype itself: This may stem from a read error, because a much larger clone lies one nucleotide away. The rearrangement links TRBV6-2 or TRBV6-3 to TRBJ2-3, with a possible D match to TRBD1 (5 bases). Germline V gives CDR1 MNHEY, CDR2 SVGEGT. The CDR3 runs to 13 residues. The CDR3 region has the DNA TGTGCCAGCGGAGAAGGGGCCACAGGTACGCAGTATTTT. Its protein is CASGEGATGTQYF.

The chain couples TRBV21-1 to TRBJ2-1; the table names TRBD2, a call not compared with the DNA. TRBV21-1 is annotated as a pseudogene. The CDR3 totals 16 residues. Written as DNA, the CDR3 is TGTGCCAGCAGCAAACGGGGCAGCGGGGGGGCCAATGAGCAGTTCTTC. This gives the protein CASSKRGSGGANEQFF.

This clonotype has ten or more counts. The V and J genes are TRBV5-1 and TRBJ2-7, with 13 bases that match TRBD2. Germline V gene sequence: CDR1 SGHRS, CDR2 YFSETQ. The CDR3 contains 16 residues. J lost 2 bases, V lost 3 bases, and 5 bases had no gene match. The CDR3 region has the DNA TGCGCCAGCAGCTCCCTGACTAGCGGGGGGCCCTACGAGCAGTACTTC. Translating gives CASSSLTSGGPYEQYF.

Ten or more counts support this clonotype. The CDR3 reads CASSLRQGYQETQYF. DNA of the CDR3: TGTGCCAGCAGCTTGAGACAGGGGTACCAAGAGACCCAGTACTTC. The chain combines TRBV5-4 with TRBJ2-5, with 8 bases identical to TRBD1. The trim removed 1 base at V and 0 bases at J, leaving 2 bases unmatched. Germline CDR1 is SGHNT and CDR2 is YYREEE (reference sequence). This CDR3 contains 15 residues.